The 24 T cell receptor beta chains below all came from one sample that was sequenced in a study of blood T cell repertoires in COVID-19 (dated by TCRdb to the early 2020s). The library was made by the immunoSEQ multiplex PCR assay. The table was pulled from immuneACCESS by TCRdb, which kept in-frame rearrangements only. Such tables lose some clones; where checked, under half of the loss comes from unresolved V genes, and the rest has no known cause. The sample includes about 200,000 clones, with roughly 85% observed a single time. Jointly, the top ten make up around 2.5% of the sample. Sequenced material: peripheral blood. The receptors derive from a woman aged 65 to 85 with COVID-19, enrolled during active disease.

In nucleotides, the CDR3 is TGTGCCAGCAGCTTAGCGGAGGGGAACACTGAAGCTTTCTTT. This encodes CASSLAEGNTEAFF. The rearrangement links TRBV7-8 to TRBJ1-1; D gene uncertain. Germline V gives CDR1 SGHVS, CDR2 FQNEAQ. V was pared by 0 bases and J by 1 base, with 6 bases between. The CDR3 consists of 14 residues.

The chain employs TRBV24-1 and TRBJ2-2; no clear D. The CDR3 is 12 amino acids. CDR1 and CDR2 from the germline V gene are KGHDR and SFDVKD. V was clipped by 5 bases and J by 6 bases, with 6 bases between them. CDR3 in DNA: TGTGCCACCAGTGGGTGGCCCGGGGAGCTGTTTTTT. Its protein product is CATSGWPGELFF.

This chain links TRBV11-3 with TRBJ2-3; 15 positions match TRBD2. The CDR3 consists of 17 residues. Looked up from germline, CDR1 is SGHNT and CDR2 is YENEEA. The V segment lost 3 bases and the J segment 7 bases; nucleotides outside the gene matches: 8. The CDR3 nucleotides are TGTGCCAGCAGCTTGGGGACTAGCGGGGGGCTACGAAATACGCAGTATTTT. It encodes CASSLGTSGGLRNTQYF.

The sample holds a few counts of this clone. This chain links TRBV2 with TRBJ1-5; 9 nucleotides agree with TRBD1. Germline CDR1 and CDR2: SNHLY and FYNNEI. The ends lost 5 bases at V and 0 bases at J; junction bases unmatched: 11. This CDR3 has 18 amino acids. CDR3 region: CASSTTGGARYSNQPQHF. The CDR3 nucleotides are TGTGCCAGCAGTACGACAGGGGGTGCCCGCTATAGCAATCAGCCCCAGCATTTT.

This sequence joins TRBV24-1 and TRBJ1-5; 7 bases line up with TRBD1. Germline-derived CDR1 and CDR2 are KGHDR and SFDVKD. V was pared by 2 bases and J by 3 bases, with 9 bases of the junction left unmatched. This CDR3 contains 17 residues. The CDR3 DNA reads TGTGCCACCAGTGATTCGAGGACAGGCCCAGTCAATCAGCCCCAGCATTTT. Translation: CATSDSRTGPVNQPQHF.

The chain combines TRBV27 with TRBJ1-1, with 9 bases lining up with TRBD1. Germline-derived CDR1 and CDR2 are MNHEY and SMNVEV (reference sequence). The V segment lost 5 bases and the J segment 0 bases; nucleotides outside the gene matches: 4. This CDR3 has 15 residues. The CDR3 DNA sequence: TGTGCCAGCAGTCCTGGGACAGGGCTGAACACTGAAGCTTTCTTT. It encodes CASSPGTGLNTEAFF.

The chain recombines TRBV3-1 (or the pseudogene TRBV3-2) with TRBJ2-1; D might be TRBD1 (5 bases). The CDR3 totals 14 residues. V dropped 1 base and J dropped 5 bases, with 9 bases sitting between them. CDR1 is LGHDT, CDR2 YNNKEL, per germline (reference sequence). CDR3 region: CASSQGQGNNEQFF. CDR3 in DNA: TGTGCCAGCAGCCAAGGGCAGGGAAACAATGAGCAGTTCTTC.

The rearrangement joins TRBV5-6 to TRBJ2-4; TRBD2 matches 7 bases. Germline assignment: CDR1 SGHDT and CDR2 YYEEEE. The V and J ends lost 1 base and 3 bases, in that order; junction bases with no gene match: 1. The CDR3 loop spans 14 amino acids. The CDR3 bases are TGTGCCAGCAGCTTGAGGGAGGGCAAAAACATTCAGTACTTC. This gives the protein CASSLREGKNIQYF.

CDR3 DNA: TGTGCCAGCAGCCAGCTGGGACTGAGCTCCTACAATGAGCAGTTCTTC. Amino acids: CASSQLGLSSYNEQFF. The chain couples TRBV4-2 to TRBJ2-1, with D perhaps matching TRBD2 (6 bases). Germline CDR1 LGHNA, CDR2 YNFKEQ. The ends were cut back, 3 bases at V and 0 bases at J, with 12 bases in the middle. The CDR3 length is 16 residues.

V gene TRBV7-2 combines with J gene TRBJ2-2; 8 bases agree with TRBD1. Germline loops: CDR1 SGHTA, CDR2 FQGNSA. CDR3 length equals 15 residues. Unmatched junction bases numbered 6, after V lost 5 bases and J lost 4 bases. The CDR3, as DNA: TGTGCCAGCAGCGAAAGACAGGGGACCACCGGGGAGCTGTTTTTT. As protein: CASSERQGTTGELFF.

This chain links TRBV18 with TRBJ1-2; D not certain. V was shortened by 1 base and J by 3 bases, with 9 bases between the two germline ends. The germline CDR1 and CDR2 sequences are KGHSH and LQKENI. This CDR3 has 14 amino acids. The CDR3: CASSPQLADYGYTF. As DNA, the CDR3 is TGTGCCAGCTCACCACAGCTCGCCGACTATGGCTACACCTTC.

The chain uses TRBV25-1 and TRBJ2-1; the match to TRBD2 covers 8 bases. This CDR3 region has 15 residues. Germline V gene lookup returns CDR1 MGHDK and CDR2 SYGVNS. V trimming: 2 bases; J trimming: 4 bases; junction bases outside the gene matches: 4. The CDR3 sequence: CASSEGTSGYNEQFF. DNA for the CDR3: TGTGCCAGCAGTGAAGGTACTAGCGGTTACAATGAGCAGTTCTTC.

The chain uses TRBV9 and TRBJ2-1; 7 bases line up with TRBD2. This CDR3 comprises 16 residues. With V trimmed by 1 base and J by 7 bases, 11 bases remained unmatched. Germline CDR1 is SGDLS and CDR2 is YYNGEE. CDR3 loop: CASSVTITSAQNEQFF. Written as DNA, the CDR3 is TGTGCCAGCAGCGTAACTATCACTAGCGCCCAAAATGAGCAGTTCTTC.

The V and J genes are TRBV7-9 and TRBJ2-3; 7 bases match TRBD1. Germline CDR1 is SEHNR and CDR2 is FQNEAQ (reference sequence). The CDR3 runs to 19 residues. The trim removed 6 bases at V and 5 bases at J, leaving 23 bases unmatched. The CDR3: CASSFPRAPKGGELDTQYF. The CDR3 DNA reads TGTGCCAGCAGTTTCCCGCGGGCACCAAAAGGGGGCGAGTTAGATACGCAGTATTTT.

The rearrangement links TRBV3-1 (or the pseudogene TRBV3-2) to TRBJ2-3, with TRBD1 as a possible D gene (5 bases). V was pared by 4 bases and J by 11 bases, with 19 bases between. CDR1 is LGHDT, CDR2 YNNKEL, per germline (reference sequence). The CDR3 covers 14 residues. CDR3 sequence: CASSPPILFQGQYF. CDR3 nucleotides: TGTGCCAGCAGCCCACCGATTCTTTTTCAGGGGCAGTATTTT.

The chain employs TRBV30 and TRBJ2-7, with D possibly TRBD1 on 5 matching bases. The CDR3 runs to 15 residues. V dropped 4 bases and J dropped 1 base, with 17 bases sitting between them. Germline-derived CDR1 and CDR2 are GTSNPN and SVGIG (reference sequence). CDR3 DNA: TGTGCCTGGAAGGATCAAGGGGTCGGATCCTACGAGCAGTACTTC. This translates into CAWKDQGVGSYEQYF.

This chain uses TRBV7-2 with TRBJ2-1, with 14 bases that match TRBD2. This CDR3 region has 17 residues. In germline, CDR1 is SGHTA, CDR2 FQGNSA. Germline trimming cut 4 bases from V and 3 bases from J; bases unmatched to any gene: 5. The CDR3 bases are TGTGCCAGCAGCTCCCAAGGGACTAGCGGGAGCTACAATGAGCAGTTCTTC. Amino acids: CASSSQGTSGSYNEQFF. The full variable domain, completed using reference TRBV7-2 and TRBJ2-1, is GAGVSQSPSNKVTEKGKDVELRCDPISGHTALYWYRQSLGQGLEFLIYFQGNSAPDKSGLPSDRFSAERTGGSVSTLTIQRTQQEDSAVYLCASSSQGTSGSYNEQFFGPGTRLTVL.

This clone appeared a single time. This rearrangement joins TRBV2 to TRBJ1-6; D is possibly TRBD1 (6 bases). Germline CDR1 and CDR2: SNHLY and FYNNEI. The V and J ends lost 7 bases and 8 bases respectively, with 21 bases between them. The CDR3 runs 16 residues. CDR3 DNA sequence: TGTGCCAGCACCGAAGTCGCGGGGGGCAATTATTCACCCCTCCACTTT. Protein: CASTEVAGGNYSPLHF.

This chain joins TRBV19 and TRBJ1-5, with 7 nucleotides matching TRBD1. CDR1 LNHDA and CDR2 SQIVND come from the germline V gene (reference sequence). The CDR3 spans 15 residues. The V segment lost 5 bases and the J segment 7 bases; nucleotides outside the gene matches: 11. Here the CDR3 DNA reads TGTGCCAGTAGTGCCACCGGGACAGAGGTCCAGCCCCAGCATTTT. Amino acids: CASSATGTEVQPQHF.

J is TRBJ1-1 and V is TRBV7-2; D is undetermined. The V gene lost 4 bases and the J gene lost 6 bases, with 9 bases spanning the gap. The CDR3 is 12 residues long. From germline, CDR1 is SGHTA and CDR2 FQGNSA. CDR3 DNA: TGTGCCAGCAGCTCTTACACCCCTGAAGCTTTCTTT. Translated, it gives CASSSYTPEAFF.

There are a few counts of this clone. This chain links TRBV5-1 with TRBJ1-3, with D tentatively TRBD1 (6 bases). The germline gives CDR1 SGHRS, CDR2 YFSETQ. V shed 0 bases and J shed 2 bases, with 9 bases lying between them. The CDR3 loop spans 15 amino acids. The CDR3 loop is CASSLDGGPGNTIYF. The CDR3 coding sequence is TGCGCCAGCAGCTTGGACGGGGGGCCTGGAAACACCATATATTTT. Full variable domain (rest looked up from reference TRBV5-1 and TRBJ1-3): KAGVTQTPRYLIKTRGQQVTLSCSPISGHRSVSWYQQTPGQGLQFLFEYFSETQRNKGNFPGRFSGRQFSNSRSEMNVSTLELGDSALYLCASSLDGGPGNTIYFGEGSWLTVV.

The V gene is TRBV13, the J gene TRBJ2-1; 10 bases align to TRBD2. The V and J ends lost 5 bases and 6 bases, in that order; junction bases with no gene match: 16. Germline V gives CDR1 PRHDT, CDR2 FYEKMQ (reference sequence). This CDR3 is 18 amino acids long. The chain's CDR3 is CASSPTRSGTSVFNEQFF. The DNA of the CDR3 is TGTGCCAGCAGCCCGACCCGGTCCGGGACTAGCGTGTTCAATGAGCAGTTCTTC.

The genes are TRBV7-2 and TRBJ2-1, with 10 bases matching TRBD2. CDR1 and CDR2 (germline): SGHTA, FQGNSA. This CDR3 region has 16 residues. V was pared by 5 bases and J by 0 bases, with 4 bases of the junction left unmatched. The CDR3 DNA reads as TGTGCCAGCAGCAGAGGACTAGCGGCCTCCTACAATGAGCAGTTCTTC. The encoded protein is CASSRGLAASYNEQFF. The whole variable domain, remainder taken from reference TRBV7-2 and TRBJ2-1, is GAGVSQSPSNKVTEKGKDVELRCDPISGHTALYWYRQSLGQGLEFLIYFQGNSAPDKSGLPSDRFSAERTGGSVSTLTIQRTQQEDSAVYLCASSRGLAASYNEQFFGPGTRLTVL.

Only one count was recorded for this clone. This chain links TRBV2 with TRBJ2-7; 13 bases fit TRBD2. CDR3 length: 16 amino acids. Germline CDR1 reads SNHLY; CDR2 reads FYNNEI. The V gene end was trimmed by 1 base and the J gene end by 6 bases; junction bases not matched to a gene: 6. DNA of the CDR3: TGTGCCAGCAGTGAAGAAGGACTAGCGGGAGTCCTCGAGCAGTACTTC. Protein sequence: CASSEEGLAGVLEQYF.